Following are 17 T cell receptor beta chains from one sample sequenced in a study of T cells in Graves' hyperthyroidism and ophthalmopathy. What was amplified from RNA transcripts were TCR beta CDR3 regions. The HTBI primer set drove a first-round RT-PCR of the TCR CDR3. TCRdb analysed the multiplex PCR reads with MiXCR anew, one entry per CDR3 protein. Among roughly 180,000 distinct CDR3 sequences, about 9% were seen once, and the ten largest hold around 20%. The material sequenced was blood. Receptor source: a woman younger than 30 with Graves' hyperthyroidism that later progressed to Graves' ophthalmopathy.

The chain employs TRBV19 and TRBJ1-6; D perhaps matches TRBD1 (5 bases). Germline CDR1 LNHDA, CDR2 SQIVND (reference sequence). The CDR3 sequence is 20 residues long. V lost 6 bases and J 5 bases, leaving 29 bases between the germline ends. The CDR3 here is CASSYTTAFSIQRHNSPLHF. CDR3 nucleotide sequence: TGTGCCAGTAGCTATACGACAGCTTTTTCCATCCAGCGACATAATTCACCCCTCCACTTT.

In its sample, this clonotype was seen a few times. The V and J genes are TRBV20-1 and TRBJ2-7, with D maybe TRBD2 (6 bases). V was cut by 3 bases and J by 3 bases, with 9 bases left in between. The CDR3 length is 12 residues. Germline lookup yields CDR1 DFQATT and CDR2 SNEGSKA (reference sequence). The CDR3 DNA reads as TGCAGTGCTAGTCTGGGGGGCTACGAGCAGTACTTC. Its protein is CSASLGGYEQYF.

The table lists this clonotype with many counts. The CDR3 is CASSTSLTAGSNNEQFF. The DNA of the CDR3 is TGTGCCAGCAGTACCTCCCTGACCGCGGGGTCGAACAATGAGCAGTTCTTC. This sequence joins TRBV6-1 and TRBJ2-1; D possibly corresponds to TRBD2 (6 bases). Per the germline V gene, CDR1 is MNHNS and CDR2 is SASEGT. The CDR3 is made up of 17 amino acids. Between the trimmed V and J ends, which lost 5 bases and 5 bases, there was a span of 22 bases.

V gene TRBV19 combines with J gene TRBJ1-1, with 9 nucleotides matching TRBD1. V shed 3 bases and J 6 bases; nucleotides not matched to a gene: 11. This CDR3 region has 16 residues. Germline V gene lookup returns CDR1 LNHDA and CDR2 SQIVND (reference sequence). CDR3 bases: TGTGCCAGTAGTATCGTGGGGGGGAACAGGGGGCCTGAAGCTTTCTTT. Amino acids: CASSIVGGNRGPEAFF.

This clonotype was seen repeatedly, ten times or more. V and J are TRBV7-2 and TRBJ2-1, with TRBD2 identical over 8 bases. There are 15 residues in the CDR3. CDR1 and CDR2 (germline): SGHTA, FQGNSA. The trim removed 5 bases at V and 0 bases at J, leaving 3 bases unmatched. The CDR3 DNA reads as TGTGCCAGCAGCGTAACTAGCGGCTCCTACAATGAGCAGTTCTTC. This encodes CASSVTSGSYNEQFF.

The V and J genes are TRBV4-1 and TRBJ2-3; D is uncertain. The CDR3 is 15 amino acids. The germline gives CDR1 MGHRA, CDR2 YSYEKL. V lost 0 bases to trimming and J lost 2 bases, with 9 bases between them. Written as DNA, the CDR3 is TGCGCCAGCAGCCAAGAACCCCTCCCCACAGATACGCAGTATTTT. Protein product: CASSQEPLPTDTQYF.

The table lists this clonotype with many counts. This sequence joins TRBV19 and TRBJ2-3, with 14 bases identical to TRBD2. The CDR3 contains 18 residues. Germline CDR1 LNHDA, CDR2 SQIVND (reference sequence). V was clipped by 5 bases and J by 4 bases; unmatched bases: 11. CDR3 region: CASSVTGTSGRGSDTQYF. CDR3 nucleotide sequence: TGTGCCAGTAGTGTCACCGGGACTAGCGGGAGAGGGTCAGATACGCAGTATTTT.

The sample holds a few counts of this clonotype. CDR3 bases: TGTGCCAGCACCACTAAGGGTTGGGGGACCTACAATGAGCAGTTCTTC. It codes for CASTTKGWGTYNEQFF. V gene TRBV7-2 combines with J gene TRBJ2-1; possibly TRBD1 or TRBD2 for D (5 bases each). The CDR3 has 16 residues. V was trimmed by 7 bases and J by 2 bases, leaving 18 bases between them. Germline CDR1 is SGHTA and CDR2 is FQGNSA. Variable domain in full (rest from reference TRBV7-2 and TRBJ2-1): GAGVSQSPSNKVTEKGKDVELRCDPISGHTALYWYRQSLGQGLEFLIYFQGNSAPDKSGLPSDRFSAERTGGSVSTLTIQRTQQEDSAVYLCASTTKGWGTYNEQFFGPGTRLTVL.

To note about this clonotype: A read error may produce the germline difference seen at one junction end. The genes are TRBV9 and TRBJ2-7; TRBD1 agrees at 8 bases. From germline, CDR1 is SGDLS and CDR2 YYNGEE. The CDR3 covers 15 residues. Here the CDR3 DNA reads TGTGCCACCAGCGTGACCCCACAGGGGGCCTACGAGCAGTACTTC. Translating gives CATSVTPQGAYEQYF.

This sequence joins TRBV4-1 and TRBJ1-1, with D hard to call. Deletions cut 6 bases from V and 5 bases from J, with 16 bases between. This CDR3 is built from 14 residues. Germline V gene sequence: CDR1 MGHRA, CDR2 YSYEKL. The CDR3 DNA is TGCGCCAGCAGTCCCACCAGTACGGGAACTGAAGCTTTCTTT. Its protein product is CASSPTSTGTEAFF.

This clonotype was picked up many times. The rearrangement joins TRBV9 to TRBJ2-7, with a tentative D call TRBD2 (6 bases). The CDR3 runs 13 residues. V lost 2 bases to trimming and J lost 5 bases, with 11 bases between them. Germline V gene data show CDR1 as SGDLS and CDR2 as YYNGEE. The CDR3 DNA follows: TGTGCCAGCAGCGTCGGCGGGGAACACGAGCAGTACTTC. Translating gives CASSVGGEHEQYF.

This clonotype was seen at least ten times. The V gene is TRBV29-1, the J gene TRBJ2-7; TRBD1 agrees at 7 bases. Germline assignment: CDR1 SQVTM and CDR2 ANQGSEA. The CDR3 is 11 amino acids. V lost 8 bases to trimming and J lost 5 bases; unmatched junction nucleotides: 6. The CDR3 sequence: CSIRQGHEQYF. As DNA, the CDR3 is TGCAGCATCCGACAGGGCCACGAGCAGTACTTC.

In this sample, this clonotype turned up many times. In DNA, the CDR3 is TGTGCCAGCAGGGTCCCTACAGGGGCGAACACTGAAGCTTTCTTT. Encoded protein: CASRVPTGANTEAFF. This chain joins TRBV28 and TRBJ1-1; TRBD1 agrees at 7 bases. Trimming took 6 bases from V and 1 from J; bases not matched to a gene: 8. The germline V gene has CDR1 MDHEN and CDR2 SYDVKM. This CDR3 region has 15 residues.

This clonotype was detected ten times or more. The V gene is TRBV6-1, the J gene TRBJ1-2; 7 positions match TRBD1. Trimming removed 0 bases from V and 7 bases from J; junction bases left unmatched: 5. The CDR3 totals 14 residues. Germline V gene data show CDR1 as MNHNS and CDR2 as SASEGT. The CDR3 protein is CASSEAGGDVGYTF. CDR3 nucleotides: TGTGCCAGCAGTGAAGCAGGGGGCGACGTTGGCTACACCTTC.

This clonotype has just a few counts. The chain recombines TRBV18 with TRBJ2-2, with D possibly TRBD2 on 5 matching bases. This CDR3 contains 15 residues. Per the germline V gene, CDR1 is KGHSH and CDR2 is LQKENI. Trimming left V 1 base short and J 6 bases short, with 12 bases between. The CDR3 nucleotides read TGTGCCAGCTCACCACTCGGCCGAGCGGCCGGGGAGCTGTTTTTT. Amino acid sequence: CASSPLGRAAGELFF.

At least ten counts were recorded for this clonotype. DNA for the CDR3: TGTGCCATCAGTCAAAGCGGGGGGGCTTTTCTTGAGCAGTTCTTC. Translation: CAISQSGGAFLEQFF. The chain recombines TRBV10-3 with TRBJ2-1; TRBD2 agrees at 10 bases. Germline CDR1 ENHRY, CDR2 SYGVKD. The CDR3 covers 15 residues. J gave up 9 bases and V 5 bases, and 10 bases lay outside the gene matches.

At least ten counts were recorded for this clonotype. This chain links TRBV20-1 with TRBJ1-1, with 8 bases fitting TRBD1. The CDR3 sequence is 14 residues long. Germline loops: CDR1 DFQATT, CDR2 SNEGSKA (reference sequence). V lost 3 bases, J lost 0 bases, and 3 bases stayed unmatched. The DNA of the CDR3 is TGCAGTGCTAGCCGGACAGGGCTGAACACTGAAGCTTTCTTT. Amino acid sequence: CSASRTGLNTEAFF.